Here is one T cell receptor beta chain with its context. This sample was taken from a study of control samples from healthy donors and cancer patients. TCRdb keeps only in-frame clones here, not all; method: immunoSEQ multiplex PCR. Of almost 85,000 clones listed, 84% are singletons. Trimming pared 1 base from V and 3 bases from J, leaving 16 bases between. The CDR3 consists of 17 residues. Germline CDR1 reads LGHDT; CDR2 reads YNNKEL (reference sequence). What was sequenced was PBMCs. This receptor was obtained from a man between 60 and 75 years old with head and neck cancer. The rearrangement joins TRBV3-1 (or the pseudogene TRBV3-2) to TRBJ2-1, with no clear D. The chain's CDR3 is CASSQVIGGPYYNEQFF. CDR3 bases: TGTGCCAGCAGCCAAGTTATAGGCGGCCCCTACTACAATGAGCAGTTCTTC.